The 21 T cell receptor beta chains below were found in one sample sequenced in a study of blood T cell repertoires in COVID-19. This table comes from immunoSEQ multiplex PCR, and its TCRdb copy is limited to in-frame clones, with some not included. The table shows under 80,000 clones, with roughly 91% occurring only once. Specimen: peripheral blood. All receptors come from a man aged 70 or older with active or convalescent COVID-19.

The rearrangement joins TRBV6-6 to TRBJ1-1; D is undetermined. This CDR3 is 15 amino acids long. V was cut by 5 bases and J by 0 bases, with 13 bases left in between. Germline-derived CDR1 and CDR2 are MNHNY and SVGAGI (reference sequence). This CDR3 is CASSQVQTMNTEAFF. CDR3 nucleotides: TGTGCCAGCAGTCAGGTACAGACTATGAACACTGAAGCTTTCTTT.

V gene TRBV30 combines with J gene TRBJ2-2; TRBD2 might be the D (5 bases). Germline assignment: CDR1 GTSNPN and CDR2 SVGIG (reference sequence). The CDR3 length is 14 residues. Trimming took 4 bases from V and 3 from J, leaving 12 bases between them. The CDR3 is CAWNKGVDTGELFF. DNA of the CDR3: TGTGCCTGGAATAAGGGAGTTGACACCGGGGAGCTGTTTTTT.

J is TRBJ2-1 and V is TRBV28; tentatively, D is TRBD1 (5 bases). The germline CDR1 and CDR2 sequences are MDHEN and SYDVKM. Deletions cut 4 bases from V and 8 bases from J, with 9 bases between. The length of the CDR3 is 12 residues. The DNA for the CDR3 is TGTGCCAGCAGTTCGGACACACATGAGCAGTTCTTC. It translates to CASSSDTHEQFF.

The chain links TRBV7-9 to TRBJ1-4; a weak D match, TRBD1 (6 bases). CDR1 is SEHNR and CDR2 is FQNEAQ in the germline V gene (reference sequence). The CDR3 loop spans 12 amino acids. Trimming took off 5 bases at V and 6 bases at J, with 7 bases between the two ends. The DNA for the CDR3 is TGTGCCAGCAGCCCAGGGGATGAAAAACTGTTTTTT. Protein: CASSPGDEKLFF.

This clone showed up just once. The chain combines TRBV28 with TRBJ2-1; TRBD2 matches at 11 bases. CDR3 size: 16 residues. The V and J ends lost 4 bases and 7 bases, in that order; junction bases with no gene match: 9. Germline V CDR1 and CDR2: MDHEN, SYDVKM. In DNA form, the CDR3 reads TGTGCCAGCAGTTCCGTCACTAGCGGGAGAGCGAATGAGCAGTTCTTC. This codes for CASSSVTSGRANEQFF.

The chain combines TRBV27 with TRBJ2-2; 10 bases are a match to TRBD1. This CDR3 contains 16 residues. CDR1 and CDR2 from the germline V gene are MNHEY and SMNVEV (reference sequence). V gave up 3 bases and J gave up 4 bases; unmatched junction bases: 5. The CDR3, as DNA: TGTGCCAGCAGTTTCGCTCGGACAGGGGGCACCGGGGAGCTGTTTTTT. This encodes CASSFARTGGTGELFF.

The rearrangement links TRBV9 to TRBJ1-1; weak D call: TRBD1 (5 bases). The CDR3 covers 14 residues. The V end lost 0 bases, the J end lost 5 bases, and 11 bases lay between the germline ends. Looked up from germline, CDR1 is SGDLS and CDR2 is YYNGEE. In DNA form, the CDR3 reads TGTGCCAGCAGCGTAGCGGAGGGGTCGACTGAAGCTTTCTTT. It specifies CASSVAEGSTEAFF.

V and J are TRBV5-4 and TRBJ1-4; no clear D. The CDR3 spans 14 residues. The germline V gene encodes CDR1 SGHNT and CDR2 YYREEE (reference sequence). Trimming left V 4 bases short and J 4 bases short, with 11 bases between. The CDR3 spells CASSRGLGNEKLFF. The CDR3 nucleotides are TGTGCCAGCAGCCGGGGTTTGGGTAATGAAAAACTGTTTTTT.

The rearrangement links TRBV28 to TRBJ2-6, with D unresolved. Per germline, CDR1 MDHEN and CDR2 SYDVKM. V was pared by 5 bases and J by 0 bases, with 20 bases between. The CDR3 totals 19 residues. CDR3 sequence reads: CASSRLSEDNPSGANVLTF. The DNA of the CDR3 is TGTGCCAGCAGTCGCTTATCAGAAGATAATCCCTCTGGGGCCAACGTCCTGACTTTC.

The chain has TRBV5-1 and TRBJ1-1, with 10 bases fitting TRBD1. The CDR3 runs to 15 residues. Germline V CDR1 and CDR2: SGHRS, YFSETQ. The V segment lost 7 bases and the J segment 5 bases; nucleotides outside the gene matches: 11. The DNA of the CDR3 is TGCGCCAGCTTCCCAGGGACAGGGGTTAAAACTGAAGCTTTCTTT. This translates into CASFPGTGVKTEAFF. Based on the CDR3 plus reference TRBV5-1 and TRBJ1-1, the full variable domain is KAGVTQTPRYLIKTRGQQVTLSCSPISGHRSVSWYQQTPGQGLQFLFEYFSETQRNKGNFPGRFSGRQFSNSRSEMNVSTLELGDSALYLCASFPGTGVKTEAFFGQGTRLTVV.

The V and J genes are TRBV5-1 and TRBJ2-3, with a possible D match to TRBD2 (5 bases). Between the trimmed V and J ends, which lost 1 base and 6 bases, there was a span of 6 bases. CDR1 and CDR2 (germline): SGHRS, YFSETQ. This CDR3 is 12 amino acids long. CDR3: CASSLSGDTQYF. Here the CDR3 DNA reads TGCGCCAGCAGCTTGTCGGGGGATACGCAGTATTTT.

The rearrangement links TRBV9 to TRBJ2-5; tentatively, D is TRBD2 (6 bases). Germline lookup yields CDR1 SGDLS and CDR2 YYNGEE. V was cut by 5 bases and J by 3 bases, with 17 bases left in between. The length of the CDR3 is 15 residues. This chain's CDR3 is CASSPNGGLKETQYF. CDR3 coding DNA: TGTGCCAGCAGTCCTAACGGGGGACTTAAAGAGACCCAGTACTTC. The variable domain in full, with the rest retrieved from reference TRBV9 and TRBJ2-5, is DSGVTQTPKHLITATGQRVTLRCSPRSGDLSVYWYQQSLDQGLQFLIQYYNGEERAKGNILERFSAQQFPDLHSELNLSSLELGDSALYFCASSPNGGLKETQYFGPGTRLLVL.

The V call is TRBV5-1, the J call TRBJ1-2; TRBD1 is a possible D gene (5 bases). The V end was cut by 0 bases, the J end by 0 bases, with 12 bases between. Germline-derived CDR1 and CDR2 are SGHRS and YFSETQ. The CDR3 is 16 residues long. CDR3 residues: CASSLAPGVANYGYTF. The CDR3 DNA follows: TGCGCCAGCAGCTTGGCCCCGGGGGTAGCTAACTATGGCTACACCTTC.

The chain uses TRBV30 and TRBJ1-2; no clear D gene. V was trimmed by 0 bases and J by 8 bases, leaving 7 bases between them. The CDR3 is made up of 11 amino acids. The germline gives CDR1 GTSNPN, CDR2 SVGIG (reference sequence). Written as DNA, the CDR3 is TGTGCCTGGAGTGTACGTCGGGGCTACACCTTC. As protein: CAWSVRRGYTF. The entire variable domain, with the rest obtained from reference TRBV30 and TRBJ1-2, is as follows: SQTIHQWPATLVQPVGSPLSLECTVEGTSNPNLYWYRQAAGRGLQLLFYSVGIGQISSEVPQNLSASRPQDRQFILSSKKLLLSDSGFYLCAWSVRRGYTFGSGTRLTVV.

V and J are TRBV4-1 and TRBJ2-7, with 11 bases identical to TRBD2. V gave up 2 bases and J gave up 7 bases; unmatched junction bases: 13. This CDR3 spans 17 amino acids. Germline CDR1 reads MGHRA; CDR2 reads YSYEKL. The CDR3 DNA reads TGCGCCAGCAGCCAAACCCATTTAGCGGGAGGGCCGAGGGAGCAGTACTTC. This encodes CASSQTHLAGGPREQYF.

V usage is TRBV19 and J usage is TRBJ1-3, with 7 nucleotides matching TRBD1. CDR1 is LNHDA, CDR2 SQIVND, per germline (reference sequence). This CDR3 contains 14 residues. V trimming: 3 bases; J trimming: 4 bases; junction bases outside the gene matches: 3. The CDR3, as DNA: TGTGCCAGTAGTATGACAGGGCCCGGAAACACCATATATTTT. Protein: CASSMTGPGNTIYF. Variable domain in full (rest from reference TRBV19 and TRBJ1-3): DGGITQSPKYLFRKEGQNVTLSCEQNLNHDAMYWYRQDPGQGLRLIYYSQIVNDFQKGDIAEGYSVSREKKESFPLTVTSAQKNPTAFYLCASSMTGPGNTIYFGEGSWLTVV.

Only one count was recorded for this clone. The V and J genes are TRBV10-2 and TRBJ1-2, with a tentative D call TRBD1 (6 bases). CDR3 length equals 15 residues. Germline-derived CDR1 and CDR2 are WSHSY and SAAADI. The V gene lost 1 base and the J gene lost 5 bases, with 14 bases spanning the gap. CDR3: CASSEYLQGRYGYTF. In DNA form, the CDR3 reads TGCGCCAGCAGTGAGTACCTACAGGGCCGGTATGGCTACACCTTC.

V gene TRBV27 combines with J gene TRBJ1-2, with D possibly TRBD1 on 5 matching bases. CDR1 and CDR2 (germline): MNHEY, SMNVEV (reference sequence). The CDR3 covers 15 residues. V was cut by 2 bases and J by 4 bases, with 14 bases left in between. The CDR3 loop is CASSLKGSGGYGYTF. DNA for the CDR3: TGTGCCAGCAGTTTAAAGGGTTCGGGGGGCTATGGCTACACCTTC.

The chain uses TRBV7-2 and TRBJ1-4; D may be TRBD1 (5 bases). Trimming stripped 6 bases from V and 7 bases from J, with 18 bases between. The CDR3 totals 15 residues. Per the germline V gene, CDR1 is SGHTA and CDR2 is FQGNSA. CDR3 bases: TGTGCCAGCAGTACCATGGGACTAATGGGTGAAAAACTGTTTTTT. The encoded protein is CASSTMGLMGEKLFF. The full variable domain, its missing parts supplied by reference TRBV7-2 and TRBJ1-4, is GAGVSQSPSNKVTEKGKDVELRCDPISGHTALYWYRQSLGQGLEFLIYFQGNSAPDKSGLPSDRFSAERTGGSVSTLTIQRTQQEDSAVYLCASSTMGLMGEKLFFGSGTQLSVL.

The chain has TRBV6-1 and TRBJ2-1; 8 nucleotides line up with TRBD1. Germline-derived CDR1 and CDR2 are MNHNS and SASEGT. The CDR3 is 15 residues long. The ends lost 6 bases at V and 3 bases at J; junction bases unmatched: 7. In DNA form, the CDR3 reads TGTGCCAGCAGACGAGGACAGGGATTCTACAATGAGCAGTTCTTC. This translates into CASRRGQGFYNEQFF.

The chain employs TRBV19 and TRBJ1-6; perhaps TRBD1 as D (6 bases). This CDR3 contains 14 residues. With 6 bases removed from V and 6 bases from J, the gap between germline ends came to 12 bases. Per the germline V gene, CDR1 is LNHDA and CDR2 is SQIVND (reference sequence). DNA of the CDR3: TGTGCCAGTAGCCCGACAGGTTTTAATTCACCCCTCCACTTT. Its translation: CASSPTGFNSPLHF.